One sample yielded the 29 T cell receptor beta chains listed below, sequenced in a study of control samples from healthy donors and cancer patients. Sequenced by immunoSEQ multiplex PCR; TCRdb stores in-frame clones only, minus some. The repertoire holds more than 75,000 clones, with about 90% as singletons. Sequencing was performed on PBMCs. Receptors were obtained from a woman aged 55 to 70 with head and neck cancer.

The CDR3: CASSQAPLGIYEQYF. For the CDR3, the DNA is TGTGCCAGCAGCCAAGCCCCCCTAGGAATCTACGAGCAGTACTTC. The V and J genes are TRBV3-1 (or the pseudogene TRBV3-2) and TRBJ2-7; D is ambiguous. The V gene lost 1 base and the J gene lost 3 bases, with 13 bases spanning the gap. The length of the CDR3 is 15 residues. CDR1 is LGHDT and CDR2 is YNNKEL in the germline V gene (reference sequence).

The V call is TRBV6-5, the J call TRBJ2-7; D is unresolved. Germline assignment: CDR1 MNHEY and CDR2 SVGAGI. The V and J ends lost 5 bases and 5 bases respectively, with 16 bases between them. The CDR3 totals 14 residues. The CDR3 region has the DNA TGTGCCAGCAGTATTGCAGGTTTTATCGACGAGCAGTACTTC. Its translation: CASSIAGFIDEQYF.

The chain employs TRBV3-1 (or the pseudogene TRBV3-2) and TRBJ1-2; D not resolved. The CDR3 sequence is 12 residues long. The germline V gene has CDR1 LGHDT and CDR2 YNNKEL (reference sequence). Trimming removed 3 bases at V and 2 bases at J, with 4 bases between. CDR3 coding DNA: TGTGCCAGCAGCCATAAAAACTATGGCTACACCTTC. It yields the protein CASSHKNYGYTF.

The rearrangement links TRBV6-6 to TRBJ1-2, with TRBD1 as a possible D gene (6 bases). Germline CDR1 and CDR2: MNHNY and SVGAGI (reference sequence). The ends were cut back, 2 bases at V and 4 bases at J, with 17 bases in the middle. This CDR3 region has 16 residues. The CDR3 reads CASSYVWGAGSYGYTF. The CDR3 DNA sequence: TGTGCCAGCAGTTACGTCTGGGGGGCAGGTTCCTATGGCTACACCTTC.

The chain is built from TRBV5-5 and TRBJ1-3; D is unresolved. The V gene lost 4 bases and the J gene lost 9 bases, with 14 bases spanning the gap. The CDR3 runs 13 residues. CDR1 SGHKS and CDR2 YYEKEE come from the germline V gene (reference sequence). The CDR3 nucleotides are TGTGCCAGCAGCCTGGAAACTTTGGGCACCATATATTTT. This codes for CASSLETLGTIYF.

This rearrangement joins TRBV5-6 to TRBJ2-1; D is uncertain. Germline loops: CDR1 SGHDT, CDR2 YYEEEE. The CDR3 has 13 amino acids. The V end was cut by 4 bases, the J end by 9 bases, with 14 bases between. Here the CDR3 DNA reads TGTGCCAGCAGCCGAATTGGAGTCAGTGAGCAGTTCTTC. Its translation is CASSRIGVSEQFF.

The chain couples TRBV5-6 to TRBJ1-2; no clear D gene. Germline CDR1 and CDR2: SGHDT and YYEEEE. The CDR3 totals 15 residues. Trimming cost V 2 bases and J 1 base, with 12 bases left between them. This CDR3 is CASSLVTNGNYGYTF. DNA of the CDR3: TGTGCCAGCAGCTTAGTAACTAACGGTAACTATGGCTACACCTTC. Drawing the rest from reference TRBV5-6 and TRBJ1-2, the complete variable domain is DAGVTQSPTHLIKTRGQQVTLRCSPKSGHDTVSWYQQALGQGPQFIFQYYEEEERQRGNFPDRFSGHQFPNYSSELNVNALLLGDSALYLCASSLVTNGNYGYTFGSGTRLTVV.

CDR3 residues: CASNNGLAGLSYEQYF. As DNA, the CDR3 is TGTGCCAGCAATAATGGGCTAGCGGGACTCTCCTACGAGCAGTACTTC. V is TRBV24-1 and J is TRBJ2-7; 9 bases map to TRBD2. Trimming cost V 11 bases and J 0 bases; bases outside gene matches: 13. CDR1 is KGHDR and CDR2 is SFDVKD in the germline V gene. The CDR3 is made up of 16 amino acids.

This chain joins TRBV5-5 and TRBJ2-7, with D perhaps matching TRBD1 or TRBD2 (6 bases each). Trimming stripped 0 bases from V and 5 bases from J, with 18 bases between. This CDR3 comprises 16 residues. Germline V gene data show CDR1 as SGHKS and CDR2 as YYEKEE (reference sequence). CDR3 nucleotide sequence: TGTGCCAGCAGCTTGGCCCCGGGGGCGGCGGTACACGAGCAGTACTTC. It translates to CASSLAPGAAVHEQYF.

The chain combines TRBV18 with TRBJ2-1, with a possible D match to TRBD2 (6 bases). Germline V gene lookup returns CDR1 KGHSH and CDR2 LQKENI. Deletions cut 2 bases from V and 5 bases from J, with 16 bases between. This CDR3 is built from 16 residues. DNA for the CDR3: TGTGCCAGCTCACCAATCAGGGCGGGGTCCCACAATGAGCAGTTCTTC. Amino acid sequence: CASSPIRAGSHNEQFF. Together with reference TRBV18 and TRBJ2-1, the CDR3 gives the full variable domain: NAGVMQNPRHLVRRRGQEARLRCSPMKGHSHVYWYRQLPEEGLKFMVYLQKENIIDESGMPKERFSAEFPKEGPSILRIQQVVRGDSAAYFCASSPIRAGSHNEQFFGPGTRLTVL.

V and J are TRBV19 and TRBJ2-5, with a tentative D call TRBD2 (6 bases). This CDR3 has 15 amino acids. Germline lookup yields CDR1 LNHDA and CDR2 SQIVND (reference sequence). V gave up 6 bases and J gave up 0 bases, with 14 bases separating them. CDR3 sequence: CASRSGGWYQETQYF. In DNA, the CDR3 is TGTGCCAGTAGGAGTGGAGGGTGGTACCAAGAGACCCAGTACTTC. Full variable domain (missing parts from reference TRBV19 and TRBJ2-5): DGGITQSPKYLFRKEGQNVTLSCEQNLNHDAMYWYRQDPGQGLRLIYYSQIVNDFQKGDIAEGYSVSREKKESFPLTVTSAQKNPTAFYLCASRSGGWYQETQYFGPGTRLLVL.

This CDR3 is CASSHRENEQFF. DNA of the CDR3: TGTGCCAGCTCACACAGGGAAAATGAGCAGTTCTTC. The genes are TRBV18 and TRBJ2-1; tentative D call: TRBD1 (6 bases). This CDR3 is built from 12 residues. Looked up from germline, CDR1 is KGHSH and CDR2 is LQKENI. V lost 4 bases, J lost 7 bases, and 8 bases lay in between.

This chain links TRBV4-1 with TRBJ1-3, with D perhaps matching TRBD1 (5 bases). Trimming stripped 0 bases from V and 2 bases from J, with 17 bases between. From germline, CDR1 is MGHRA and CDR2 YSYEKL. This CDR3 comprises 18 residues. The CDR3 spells CASSQDGSQGAPGNTIYF. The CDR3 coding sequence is TGCGCCAGCAGCCAAGACGGATCCCAGGGAGCTCCTGGAAACACCATATATTTT.

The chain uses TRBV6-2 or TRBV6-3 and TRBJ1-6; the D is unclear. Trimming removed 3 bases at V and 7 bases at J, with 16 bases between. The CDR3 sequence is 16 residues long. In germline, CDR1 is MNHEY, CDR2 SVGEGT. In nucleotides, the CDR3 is TGTGCCAGCAGTTATGGGCCGGGCCTAAGGAATTCACCCCTCCACTTT. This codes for CASSYGPGLRNSPLHF.

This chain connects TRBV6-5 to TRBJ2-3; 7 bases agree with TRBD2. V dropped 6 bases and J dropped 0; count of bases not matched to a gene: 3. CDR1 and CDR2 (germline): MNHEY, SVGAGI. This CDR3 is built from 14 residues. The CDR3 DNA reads TGTGCCAGCAGGAATAGCGGGAGCACAGATACGCAGTATTTT. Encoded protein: CASRNSGSTDTQYF.

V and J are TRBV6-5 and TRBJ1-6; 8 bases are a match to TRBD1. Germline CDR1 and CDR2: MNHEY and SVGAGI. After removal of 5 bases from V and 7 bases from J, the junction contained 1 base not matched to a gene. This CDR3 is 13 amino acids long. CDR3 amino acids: CASSRQGNSPLHF. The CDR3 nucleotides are TGTGCCAGCAGTCGACAGGGGAATTCACCCCTCCACTTT.

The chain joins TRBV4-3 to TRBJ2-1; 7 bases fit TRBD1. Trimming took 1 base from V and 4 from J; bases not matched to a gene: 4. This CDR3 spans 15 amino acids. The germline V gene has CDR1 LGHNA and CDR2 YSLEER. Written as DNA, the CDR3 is TGCGCCAGCAGCCAAGCAGGGGGTGGATACAATGAGCAGTTCTTC. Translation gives CASSQAGGGYNEQFF.

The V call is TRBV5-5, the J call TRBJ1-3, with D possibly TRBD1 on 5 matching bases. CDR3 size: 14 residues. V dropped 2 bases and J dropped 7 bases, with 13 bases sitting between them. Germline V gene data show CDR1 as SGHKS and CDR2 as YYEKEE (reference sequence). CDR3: CASSFSDSVNTIYF. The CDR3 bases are TGTGCCAGCAGCTTCTCAGACAGTGTCAACACCATATATTTT.

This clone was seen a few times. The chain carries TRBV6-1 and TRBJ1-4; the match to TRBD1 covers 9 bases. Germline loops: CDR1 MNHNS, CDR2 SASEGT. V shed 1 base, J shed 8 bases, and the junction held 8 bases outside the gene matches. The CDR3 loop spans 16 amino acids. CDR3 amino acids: CASSEDRTGVQEKLFF. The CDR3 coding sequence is TGTGCCAGCAGTGAAGATCGGACAGGGGTTCAGGAAAAACTGTTTTTT.

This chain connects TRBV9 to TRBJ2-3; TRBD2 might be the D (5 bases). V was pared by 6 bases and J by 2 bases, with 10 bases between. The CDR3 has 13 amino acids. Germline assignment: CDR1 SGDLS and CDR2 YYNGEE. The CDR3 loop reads CASNKRITDTQYF. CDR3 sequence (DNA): TGTGCCAGCAATAAGCGGATCACAGATACGCAGTATTTT.

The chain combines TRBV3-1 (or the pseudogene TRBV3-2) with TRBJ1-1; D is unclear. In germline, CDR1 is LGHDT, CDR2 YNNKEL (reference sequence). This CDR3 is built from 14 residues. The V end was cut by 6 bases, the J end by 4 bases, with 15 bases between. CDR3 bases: TGTGCCAGCAGTAACCGAGGGCGAGGCACTGAAGCTTTCTTT. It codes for CASSNRGRGTEAFF.

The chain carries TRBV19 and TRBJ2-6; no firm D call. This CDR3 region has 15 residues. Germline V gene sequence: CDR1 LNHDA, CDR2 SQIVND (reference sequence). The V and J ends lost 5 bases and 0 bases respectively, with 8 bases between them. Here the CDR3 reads CASSVTSSGANVLTF. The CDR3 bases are TGTGCCAGTAGTGTCACGAGCTCTGGGGCCAACGTCCTGACTTTC.

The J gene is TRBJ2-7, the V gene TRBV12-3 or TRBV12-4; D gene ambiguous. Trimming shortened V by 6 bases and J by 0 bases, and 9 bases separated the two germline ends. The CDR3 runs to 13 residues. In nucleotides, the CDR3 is TGTGCCAGCAGGAACCCCATCTCCTACGAGCAGTACTTC. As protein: CASRNPISYEQYF.

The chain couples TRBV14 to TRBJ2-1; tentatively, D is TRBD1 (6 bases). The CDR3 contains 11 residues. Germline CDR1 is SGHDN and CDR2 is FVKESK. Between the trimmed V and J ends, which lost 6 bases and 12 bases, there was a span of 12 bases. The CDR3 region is CASRQGRMQFF. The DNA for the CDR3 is TGTGCCAGCAGACAGGGTCGTATGCAGTTCTTC.

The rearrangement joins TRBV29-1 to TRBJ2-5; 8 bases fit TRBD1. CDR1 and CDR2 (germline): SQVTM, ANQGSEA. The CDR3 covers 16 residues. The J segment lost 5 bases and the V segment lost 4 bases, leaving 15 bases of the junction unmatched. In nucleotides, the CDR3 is TGCAGCGTTGTCCCAACGGTGGCAGGGGGCGGGGAGACCCAGTACTTC. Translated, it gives CSVVPTVAGGGETQYF.

CDR3 DNA sequence: TGTGCCAGCAGCTTAGTTCCCCCGGGACTAGCGGGCGGCGGGGAGCTGTTTTTT. Its protein is CASSLVPPGLAGGGELFF. The chain employs TRBV7-6 and TRBJ2-2, with TRBD2 matching over 12 bases. CDR3 size: 18 residues. Germline CDR1 SGHVS, CDR2 FNYEAQ. The V and J ends lost 1 base and 7 bases, in that order; junction bases with no gene match: 10.

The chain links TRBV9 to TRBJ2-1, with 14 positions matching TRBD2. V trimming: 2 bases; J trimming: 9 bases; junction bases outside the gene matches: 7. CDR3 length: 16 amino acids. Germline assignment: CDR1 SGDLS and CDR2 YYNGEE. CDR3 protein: CASSVRGLAGVVEQFF. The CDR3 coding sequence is TGTGCCAGCAGCGTGAGGGGACTAGCGGGAGTTGTTGAGCAGTTCTTC.

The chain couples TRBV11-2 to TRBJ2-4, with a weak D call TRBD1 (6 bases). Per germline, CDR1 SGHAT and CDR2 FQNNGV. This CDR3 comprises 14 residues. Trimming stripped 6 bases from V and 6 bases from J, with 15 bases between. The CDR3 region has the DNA TGTGCCAGCAGAACGAAACAGGGCCGAAACATTCAGTACTTC. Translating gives CASRTKQGRNIQYF. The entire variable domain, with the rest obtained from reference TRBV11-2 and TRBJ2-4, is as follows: EAGVAQSPRYKIIEKRQSVAFWCNPISGHATLYWYQQILGQGPKLLIQFQNNGVVDDSQLPKDRFSAERLKGVDSTLKIQPAKLEDSAVYLCASRTKQGRNIQYFGAGTRLSVL.

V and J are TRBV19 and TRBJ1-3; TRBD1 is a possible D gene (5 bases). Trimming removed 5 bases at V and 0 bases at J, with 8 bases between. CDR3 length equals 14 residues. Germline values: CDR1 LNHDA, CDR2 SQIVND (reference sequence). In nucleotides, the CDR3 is TGTGCCAGTAGTTTCGGGACCTCTGGAAACACCATATATTTT. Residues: CASSFGTSGNTIYF.